Below, 6 T cell receptor beta chains from the same sample are listed, as sequenced in a study of OX40 agonist ivuxolimab in advanced cancers. Some clones are missing from TCRdb's copy, which holds only in-frame ones; the method was immunoSEQ multiplex PCR. This sample carries tens of thousands of clones, about 88% of them seen once, and the ten largest clones take over 0.25%. The sequencing here drew on CD4+ or CD8+ T cells sorted from blood, taken in a trial of the OX40 agonist ivuxolimab. These receptors were collected from an adult with an advanced solid tumor such as melanoma, head and neck, liver or kidney cancer.

The J gene is TRBJ2-1, the V gene TRBV29-1, with a possible D match to TRBD2 (6 bases). CDR3 size: 13 residues. The germline V gene has CDR1 SQVTM and CDR2 ANQGSEA. V was clipped by 4 bases and J by 4 bases, with 11 bases between them. The CDR3 loop reads CSVAGRLYNEQFF. The CDR3 nucleotides are TGCAGCGTTGCCGGGAGACTTTACAATGAGCAGTTCTTC.

The chain recombines TRBV29-1 with TRBJ2-7; 9 positions match TRBD2. V was pared by 3 bases and J by 4 bases, with 1 base of the junction left unmatched. The CDR3 is made up of 12 amino acids. Looked up from germline, CDR1 is SQVTM and CDR2 is ANQGSEA. In DNA form, the CDR3 reads TGCAGCGTTGATAGCGGGAGTTACGAGCAGTACTTC. Residues: CSVDSGSYEQYF.

The chain has TRBV18 and TRBJ2-7, with 8 bases aligning to TRBD2. The V gene end was trimmed by 4 bases and the J gene end by 2 bases; junction bases not matched to a gene: 10. Germline assignment: CDR1 KGHSH and CDR2 LQKENI. This CDR3 region has 16 residues. The CDR3 spells CASSRQETSGTYEQYF. The DNA of the CDR3 is TGTGCCAGCTCACGCCAGGAAACTAGCGGCACCTACGAGCAGTACTTC.

This chain joins TRBV7-2 and TRBJ2-1; maybe TRBD2 (6 bases). Germline CDR1 SGHTA, CDR2 FQGNSA. The CDR3 runs 13 residues. Deletions cut 1 base from V and 8 bases from J, with 9 bases between. The CDR3 loop reads CASSLDSGYEQFF. The CDR3 region has the DNA TGTGCCAGCAGCTTAGATAGCGGTTATGAGCAGTTCTTC. The entire variable domain, with the rest obtained from reference TRBV7-2 and TRBJ2-1, is as follows: GAGVSQSPSNKVTEKGKDVELRCDPISGHTALYWYRQSLGQGLEFLIYFQGNSAPDKSGLPSDRFSAERTGGSVSTLTIQRTQQEDSAVYLCASSLDSGYEQFFGPGTRLTVL.

This clone was detected a few times. CDR3 DNA sequence: TGCGCCAGCAGCAGGACCGGGACAGGGACGGATGGCTACACCTTC. Translation: CASSRTGTGTDGYTF. This rearrangement joins TRBV5-1 to TRBJ1-2; 9 positions match TRBD1. Trimming took 4 bases from V and 6 from J; bases not matched to a gene: 10. This CDR3 is 15 amino acids long. Germline loops: CDR1 SGHRS, CDR2 YFSETQ.

The chain has TRBV5-5 and TRBJ1-3; TRBD1 matches 11 bases. Germline loops: CDR1 SGHKS, CDR2 YYEKEE (reference sequence). CDR3 size: 18 residues. The V segment lost 0 bases and the J segment 0 bases; nucleotides outside the gene matches: 5. The CDR3 is CASSLGTGGRFSGNTIYF. As DNA, the CDR3 is TGTGCCAGCAGCTTGGGGACAGGGGGCCGATTCTCTGGAAACACCATATATTTT.